The 25 T cell receptor beta chains listed next were all sequenced from one sample in a study of blood T cell repertoires in COVID-19. Sequencing used immunoSEQ multiplex PCR; TCRdb keeps in-frame clones, though not all of them. Here the sample spans roughly 70,000 clones, around four fifths being singletons. The sequenced sample was peripheral blood. The receptors were gathered from a man in his 60s with acute or convalescent COVID-19.

This chain connects TRBV5-1 to TRBJ2-2; 11 bases are shared with TRBD1. Germline V gives CDR1 SGHRS, CDR2 YFSETQ. The V segment lost 4 bases and the J segment 6 bases; nucleotides outside the gene matches: 5. The CDR3 loop spans 15 amino acids. CDR3 bases: TGCGCCAGCAGCCAGGGACAGGGGGGAGCCGGGGAGCTGTTTTTT. This codes for CASSQGQGGAGELFF.

The chain joins TRBV27 to TRBJ1-3; D not certain. This CDR3 comprises 16 residues. V was trimmed by 0 bases and J by 2 bases, leaving 11 bases between them. Per germline, CDR1 MNHEY and CDR2 SMNVEV (reference sequence). The CDR3 sequence is CASSLSGGHTGNTIYF. The CDR3, as DNA: TGTGCCAGCAGTTTATCAGGAGGGCACACTGGAAACACCATATATTTT.

The chain combines TRBV4-1 with TRBJ1-2; the D gene is possibly TRBD1 (5 bases). The CDR3 is made up of 14 amino acids. V was pared by 1 base and J by 5 bases, with 11 bases between. CDR1 and CDR2 (germline): MGHRA, YSYEKL. CDR3 nucleotide sequence: TGCGCCAGCAGCCAAGGGATAGGGGAATATGGCTACACCTTC. Protein product: CASSQGIGEYGYTF.

This chain joins TRBV9 and TRBJ2-6, with TRBD2 as a possible D gene (6 bases). CDR1 is SGDLS, CDR2 YYNGEE, per germline. The CDR3 has 18 amino acids. V lost 0 bases, J lost 0 bases, and 13 bases lay in between. In DNA, the CDR3 is TGTGCCAGCAGCGTAGCTGCGGGGTCAGACTCTGGGGCCAACGTCCTGACTTTC. It is translated as CASSVAAGSDSGANVLTF. Variable domain in full (rest from reference TRBV9 and TRBJ2-6): DSGVTQTPKHLITATGQRVTLRCSPRSGDLSVYWYQQSLDQGLQFLIQYYNGEERAKGNILERFSAQQFPDLHSELNLSSLELGDSALYFCASSVAAGSDSGANVLTFGAGSRLTVL.

The V gene is TRBV5-4, the J gene TRBJ2-7, with D hard to call. V was trimmed by 4 bases and J by 5 bases, leaving 19 bases between them. CDR1 and CDR2 (germline): SGHNT, YYREEE (reference sequence). This CDR3 is 15 amino acids long. CDR3 region: CASSTQTLVSNEQYF. CDR3 sequence (DNA): TGTGCCAGCAGCACACAAACCCTAGTTAGTAACGAGCAGTACTTC.

The CDR3 DNA follows: TGTGCCAGCACACGTAGCGGGGCACTCGATACGCAGTATTTT. The encoded protein is CASTRSGALDTQYF. This chain links TRBV9 with TRBJ2-3; 8 bases align to TRBD2. Trimming cost V 6 bases and J 6 bases; bases outside gene matches: 9. Germline CDR1 SGDLS, CDR2 YYNGEE. The CDR3 spans 14 residues.

This chain connects TRBV5-4 to TRBJ1-4; D is uncertain. The V gene's germline CDR1 is SGHNT and CDR2 YYREEE (reference sequence). Trimming pared 4 bases from V and 0 bases from J, leaving 7 bases between. CDR3 size: 14 residues. CDR3 sequence reads: CASSTTATNEKLFF. The CDR3 DNA sequence: TGTGCCAGCAGCACTACCGCAACTAATGAAAAACTGTTTTTT. The whole variable domain, filled in from reference TRBV5-4 and TRBJ1-4, reads ETGVTQSPTHLIKTRGQQVTLRCSSQSGHNTVSWYQQALGQGPQFIFQYYREEENGRGNFPPRFSGLQFPNYSSELNVNALELDDSALYLCASSTTATNEKLFFGSGTQLSVL.

The chain uses TRBV5-1 and TRBJ2-3; 13 bases map to TRBD2. The CDR3 is 18 residues long. Germline loops: CDR1 SGHRS, CDR2 YFSETQ. The V segment lost 4 bases and the J segment 3 bases; nucleotides outside the gene matches: 11. CDR3 sequence reads: CASSPLAGGNALTDTQYF. CDR3 bases: TGCGCCAGCAGCCCACTAGCGGGAGGGAATGCTCTAACAGATACGCAGTATTTT.

This chain links TRBV10-3 with TRBJ2-3; D not resolved. The CDR3 length is 14 residues. Germline V CDR1 and CDR2: ENHRY, SYGVKD. Trimming shortened V by 3 bases and J by 5 bases, and 12 bases separated the two germline ends. The CDR3 nucleotides are TGTGCCATCAGTGACACCGGAGAGAGAGATACGCAGTATTTT. This sequence encodes CAISDTGERDTQYF.

Here the CDR3 DNA reads TGTGCCAGCAGCTTGGGCGGATTCTACGAGCAGTACTTC. This translates into CASSLGGFYEQYF. The chain recombines TRBV5-5 with TRBJ2-7; no clear D. Between the trimmed V and J ends, which lost 0 bases and 3 bases, there was a span of 7 bases. This CDR3 spans 13 amino acids. CDR1 and CDR2 (germline): SGHKS, YYEKEE (reference sequence).

The chain joins TRBV5-1 to TRBJ1-1; the match to TRBD1 covers 7 bases. Germline assignment: CDR1 SGHRS and CDR2 YFSETQ. J was trimmed by 9 bases and V by 1 base; bases with no gene match: 9. CDR3 length: 14 amino acids. The CDR3 DNA follows: TGCGCCAGCAGCTTGAGTAGGGACAGTAGGCAAGCTTTCTTT. Its protein product is CASSLSRDSRQAFF. The full variable domain, rest sourced from reference TRBV5-1 and TRBJ1-1, is KAGVTQTPRYLIKTRGQQVTLSCSPISGHRSVSWYQQTPGQGLQFLFEYFSETQRNKGNFPGRFSGRQFSNSRSEMNVSTLELGDSALYLCASSLSRDSRQAFFGQGTRLTVV.

In its sample, this clone was seen a few times. This sequence joins TRBV13 and TRBJ2-6; 9 nucleotides align to TRBD1. The CDR3 is made up of 16 amino acids. With 9 bases clipped from V and 3 bases from J, the junction kept 9 bases outside the gene matches. The germline CDR1 and CDR2 sequences are PRHDT and FYEKMQ (reference sequence). The CDR3 sequence: CASQWTGEFGANVLTF. CDR3 DNA sequence: TGTGCCAGTCAGTGGACAGGGGAATTTGGGGCCAACGTCCTGACTTTC.

CDR3 sequence: CASSPGLAGSYEQYF. Written as DNA, the CDR3 is TGTGCCAGCAGCCCGGGACTAGCGGGTTCCTACGAGCAGTACTTC. V gene TRBV7-2 combines with J gene TRBJ2-7; 12 nucleotides agree with TRBD2. V lost 5 bases, J lost 1 base, and 3 bases stayed unmatched. Germline CDR1 and CDR2: SGHTA and FQGNSA. The CDR3 has 15 amino acids.

This chain joins TRBV3-1 (or the pseudogene TRBV3-2) and TRBJ2-5; 9 nucleotides line up with TRBD1. CDR3 size: 16 residues. Germline values: CDR1 LGHDT, CDR2 YNNKEL (reference sequence). V trimming: 5 bases; J trimming: 5 bases; junction bases outside the gene matches: 12. The CDR3 DNA sequence: TGTGCCAGCAGCACCGGACAGGGGACGTGGCTGGAGACCCAGTACTTC. Its translation: CASSTGQGTWLETQYF.

This chain connects TRBV10-3 to TRBJ1-2; 7 bases fit TRBD1. The CDR3 has 17 residues. V shed 0 bases and J 6 bases; nucleotides not matched to a gene: 13. Germline V gives CDR1 ENHRY, CDR2 SYGVKD. CDR3 in amino acids: CAISESGTELLKDGYTF. CDR3 DNA sequence: TGTGCCATCAGTGAGTCGGGGACAGAGTTGTTAAAGGATGGCTACACCTTC.

This clone was recorded a few times. The genes are TRBV24-1 and TRBJ2-3; TRBD2 agrees at 8 bases. The CDR3 is made up of 15 amino acids. The V gene end was trimmed by 3 bases and the J gene end by 4 bases; junction bases not matched to a gene: 5. Germline V gives CDR1 KGHDR, CDR2 SFDVKD. The CDR3 spells CATSDSGGSADTQYF. CDR3 DNA sequence: TGTGCCACCAGTGATAGCGGGGGCAGTGCAGATACGCAGTATTTT.

This clone was counted many times. The chain couples TRBV9 to TRBJ2-7, with D tentatively TRBD1 (6 bases). Trimming left V 0 bases short and J 6 bases short, with 19 bases between. Germline CDR1 is SGDLS and CDR2 is YYNGEE. The CDR3 has 16 residues. The CDR3 DNA is TGTGCCAGCAGCGTAGAAGGGGGAGCATACCCTTCCGAGCAGTACTTC. Translating it yields CASSVEGGAYPSEQYF.

This clone was counted a few times. As DNA, the CDR3 is TGTGCCAGCAGCTGGACACCAGTAGGGACTGGCACAGATACGCAGTATTTT. It specifies CASSWTPVGTGTDTQYF. This chain uses TRBV7-2 with TRBJ2-3; D perhaps matches TRBD2 (6 bases). Germline V gene sequence: CDR1 SGHTA, CDR2 FQGNSA. Trimming pared 4 bases from V and 1 base from J, leaving 18 bases between. CDR3 size: 17 residues. The whole variable domain, filled in from reference TRBV7-2 and TRBJ2-3, reads GAGVSQSPSNKVTEKGKDVELRCDPISGHTALYWYRQSLGQGLEFLIYFQGNSAPDKSGLPSDRFSAERTGGSVSTLTIQRTQQEDSAVYLCASSWTPVGTGTDTQYFGPGTRLTVL.

This clone has only a few counts. The rearrangement links TRBV7-3 to TRBJ2-1; 8 bases line up with TRBD2. Germline lookup yields CDR1 SGHTA and CDR2 FQGTGA. V was clipped by 0 bases and J by 2 bases; unmatched bases: 0. The CDR3 loop spans 15 amino acids. The CDR3 DNA sequence: TGTGCCAGCAGCTTAACGGGACTAGCCTACAATGAGCAGTTCTTC. It specifies CASSLTGLAYNEQFF.

V usage is TRBV19 and J usage is TRBJ1-4; possible D gene TRBD1, 6 bases. Germline V gene sequence: CDR1 LNHDA, CDR2 SQIVND (reference sequence). CDR3 size: 14 residues. Trimming removed 9 bases from V and 0 bases from J, with 11 bases in between. The CDR3 region is CASRDTATNEKLFF. As DNA, the CDR3 is TGTGCCAGCCGGGACACCGCAACTAATGAAAAACTGTTTTTT.

The chain combines TRBV11-1 with TRBJ2-7; the D gene is possibly TRBD1 (6 bases). Germline V gene data show CDR1 as SGHAT and CDR2 as FQDESV (reference sequence). The CDR3 has 13 residues. Trimming left V 5 bases short and J 2 bases short, with 10 bases between. The CDR3 here is CASSRDTAYEQYF. The CDR3 DNA is TGTGCCAGCAGCCGGGACACGGCCTACGAGCAGTACTTC.

The gene calls are TRBV6-6 and TRBJ2-4, with 13 nucleotides matching TRBD2. From germline, CDR1 is MNHNY and CDR2 SVGAGI (reference sequence). V lost 5 bases, J lost 7 bases, and 11 bases stayed unmatched. CDR3 size: 17 residues. The CDR3, as DNA: TGTGCCAGCAGTCCAAGACTAGCGGGGGGCCTAGGGAACATTCAGTACTTC. Its protein is CASSPRLAGGLGNIQYF.

This sequence joins TRBV14 and TRBJ2-2; weak D call: TRBD1 (5 bases). Trimming left V 5 bases short and J 5 bases short, with 18 bases between. This CDR3 is built from 16 residues. Germline CDR1 SGHDN, CDR2 FVKESK. The CDR3: CASSGDSTKNTGELFF. CDR3 nucleotide sequence: TGTGCCAGCAGCGGAGACAGCACCAAAAATACCGGGGAGCTGTTTTTT.

This clone was found once. The rearrangement joins TRBV18 to TRBJ1-1; D might be TRBD1 (5 bases). Per the germline V gene, CDR1 is KGHSH and CDR2 is LQKENI. This CDR3 is built from 11 residues. The V end was cut by 6 bases, the J end by 8 bases, with 10 bases between. The CDR3 here is CASSQNREAFF. The CDR3 DNA reads TGTGCCAGCTCTCAAAACAGGGAAGCTTTCTTT.

The V gene is TRBV5-1, the J gene TRBJ2-5; D is possibly TRBD1 (6 bases). Germline V CDR1 and CDR2: SGHRS, YFSETQ. The CDR3 extends over 14 amino acids. Deletions cut 1 base from V and 4 bases from J, with 11 bases between. The DNA of the CDR3 is TGCGCCAGCAGCTTGTCAGGGGCCGGAGAGACCCAGTACTTC. Protein sequence: CASSLSGAGETQYF.